The clone carrying this TCR beta chain showed up just a few times. The antigen is not known. Researchers ran the PCR with 60 Vbeta and 13 Jbeta primers. Clones were read by immunoSEQ multiplex PCR, and TCRdb kept only the in-frame ones, dropping some. The table lists 150,000 to 200,000 clones, around 84% of them singletons. Germline V gene sequence: CDR1 LGHNA, CDR2 YSLEER. CDR3 length: 18 amino acids. The V end was cut by 0 bases, the J end by 8 bases, with 20 bases between. This entry comes from a study of cytomegalovirus exposure and HLA in healthy donors. Study as a whole: Samples from HLA-typed donors yielded about 85 million unique TCRs in an early data release.

General study findings and limits: Follow-up analysis seemed to connect common viral pathogens with several of the most significant clusters identified.

The receptor was derived from a male donor in good health and CMV-seropositive. J is TRBJ1-6 and V is TRBV4-3; a weak D match, TRBD1 (6 bases). Sequenced input: PBMCs. CDR3 nucleotide sequence: TGCGCCAGCAGCCAAGAAATTCGTCTGGGGGCGCCTTATTCACCCCTCCACTTT. It translates to CASSQEIRLGAPYSPLHF.